This T cell receptor beta chain was documented in a study of PD-L1 blockade in urothelial cancer. Whole-study context: Prior chemotherapy ranged from 0 to 3 regimens per patient. There were a median of approximately 140,000 T cells in blood samples.

Points on this clone: Antigen unknown.

The CDR3 is 14 amino acids. Per the germline V gene, CDR1 is MNHNS and CDR2 is SASEGT. V was cut by 2 bases and J by 4 bases, with 10 bases left in between. Findings of the study overall: Better progression-free and overall survival followed lower pretreatment blood clonality.

Time point meaning: peripheral blood 6 weeks after treatment start. Measured with immunoSEQ multiplex PCR; TCRdb has only the in-frame clones, and not every one. The data hold about 29,000 clones, with around four fifths observed a single time. The sequence was obtained from a man between 65 and 79 years old with urothelial cancer. V usage is TRBV6-1 and J usage is TRBJ2-3; perhaps TRBD1 as D (6 bases). The sequencing here drew on PBMCs, taken around atezolizumab (anti-PD-L1) treatment. The CDR3 region is CASSELQGADTQYF. CDR3 nucleotides: TGTGCCAGCAGTGAACTACAGGGAGCAGATACGCAGTATTTT.